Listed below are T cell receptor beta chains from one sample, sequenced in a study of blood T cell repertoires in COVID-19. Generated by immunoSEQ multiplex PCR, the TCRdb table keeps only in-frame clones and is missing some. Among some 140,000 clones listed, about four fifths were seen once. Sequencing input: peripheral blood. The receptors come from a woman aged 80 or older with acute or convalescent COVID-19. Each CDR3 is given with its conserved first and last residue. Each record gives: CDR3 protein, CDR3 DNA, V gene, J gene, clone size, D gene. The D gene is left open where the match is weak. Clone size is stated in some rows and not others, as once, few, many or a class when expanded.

CDR3: CASTSRGGTPLDGYTF
DNA: TGCGCCAGCACCTCCCGAGGTGGAACTCCTTTGGATGGCTACACCTTC
V: TRBV5-1
J: TRBJ1-2
size: .
D: .

CDR3: CASSFTGRDTQYF
DNA: TGTGCCAGCAGCTTTACTGGGAGGGATACGCAGTATTTT
V: TRBV7-3
J: TRBJ2-3
size: .
D: .

CDR3: CASSPTGSSGNTIYF
DNA: TGTGCCAGTAGTCCTACAGGGAGCTCTGGAAACACCATATATTTT
V: TRBV19
J: TRBJ1-3
size: once
D: .

CDR3: CASSLVAGGNEKLFF
DNA: TGTGCCAGCAGCTTAGTGGCAGGGGGGAATGAAAAACTGTTTTTT
V: TRBV7-6
J: TRBJ1-4
size: .
D: TRBD1

CDR3: CASSQGDRALYNEQFF
DNA: TGTGCCAGCAGCCAAGGCGACAGGGCACTTTACAATGAGCAGTTCTTC
V: TRBV7-2
J: TRBJ2-1
size: .
D: TRBD1

CDR3: CASSPQGRAQYF
DNA: TGTGCCAGCAGCCCCCAAGGTCGGGCCCAGTACTTC
V: TRBV7-6
J: TRBJ2-5
size: .
D: .

CDR3: CATSPGLAGGTNTGELFF
DNA: TGTGCCACCAGCCCGGGACTAGCGGGGGGAACGAACACCGGGGAGCTGTTTTTT
V: TRBV24-1
J: TRBJ2-2
size: few
D: TRBD2

CDR3: CASSPTTGRGDGEKLFF
DNA: TGTGCCAGCTCACCGACGACAGGGCGAGGGGATGGGGAAAAACTGTTTTTT
V: TRBV18
J: TRBJ1-4
size: .
D: TRBD1

CDR3: CASSSSGAGNTIYF
DNA: TGCGCCAGCAGCTCTTCAGGGGCGGGAAACACCATATATTTT
V: TRBV5-1
J: TRBJ1-3
size: once
D: .

CDR3: CASRKRGTQETQYF
DNA: TGTGCCAGCAGGAAACGGGGAACACAAGAGACCCAGTACTTC
V: TRBV2
J: TRBJ2-5
size: .
D: .

CDR3: CSASLPIRGLNTEAFF
DNA: TGCAGTGCTAGTTTGCCTATTCGGGGATTGAACACTGAAGCTTTCTTT
V: TRBV20-1
J: TRBJ1-1
size: .
D: .

CDR3: CVPGGTDTQYF
DNA: TGTGTCCCGGGGGGCACAGATACGCAGTATTTT
V: TRBV7-9
J: TRBJ2-3
size: .
D: .

CDR3: CASSPTGGSYEQYF
DNA: TGTGCCAGCAGCCCGACAGGGGGCTCCTACGAGCAGTACTTC
V: TRBV7-9
J: TRBJ2-7
size: .
D: TRBD1

CDR3: CASSYGPGAIYGYTF
DNA: TGTGCCAGCTCCTATGGACCAGGGGCGATCTATGGCTACACCTTC
V: TRBV2
J: TRBJ1-2
size: .
D: .

CDR3: CSAGGYTF
DNA: TGCAGTGCCGGGGGCTACACCTTC
V: TRBV20-1
J: TRBJ1-2
size: .
D: .

CDR3: CASTEEGDYGYTF
DNA: TGTGCCAGCACCGAGGAAGGGGACTATGGCTACACCTTC
V: TRBV2
J: TRBJ1-2
size: few
D: .

CDR3: CASSLVRGPTGTGELFF
DNA: TGTGCCAGCAGCTTGGTGAGAGGGCCAACGGGCACCGGGGAGCTGTTTTTT
V: TRBV5-4
J: TRBJ2-2
size: .
D: .

CDR3: CASRKWAVKDTEAFF
DNA: TGTGCCAGCAGGAAGTGGGCAGTGAAGGACACTGAAGCTTTCTTT
V: TRBV2
J: TRBJ1-1
size: .
D: .

CDR3: CASTRQGGNYGYTF
DNA: TGTGCCAGCACCAGACAGGGGGGAAACTATGGCTACACCTTC
V: TRBV7-8
J: TRBJ1-2
size: .
D: TRBD1

CDR3: CASSPSDGGSETQYF
DNA: TGTGCCAGCAGCCCGTCGGACGGGGGATCAGAGACCCAGTACTTC
V: TRBV3-1/TRBV3-2
J: TRBJ2-5
size: .
D: .

CDR3: CASSLGASGGGRDTQYF
DNA: TGCGCCAGCAGCTTAGGGGCTAGCGGGGGAGGGAGAGATACGCAGTATTTT
V: TRBV5-1
J: TRBJ2-3
size: .
D: TRBD2

CDR3: CASSFQTGGRGEAFF
DNA: TGTGCCAGCAGCTTCCAGACAGGGGGCCGAGGTGAAGCTTTCTTT
V: TRBV5-4
J: TRBJ1-1
size: .
D: TRBD1

CDR3: CSVSGQGASSPLHF
DNA: TGCAGCGTTTCCGGACAGGGGGCGTCTTCACCCCTCCACTTT
V: TRBV29-1
J: TRBJ1-6
size: .
D: TRBD1

CDR3: CASRPSGQGGGNTIYF
DNA: TGTGCCAGCCGTCCCTCGGGACAGGGGGGTGGAAACACCATATATTTT
V: TRBV6-6
J: TRBJ1-3
size: once
D: TRBD1

CDR3: CASSLASGEETQYF
DNA: TGCGCCAGCAGCTTGGCTTCAGGGGAAGAGACCCAGTACTTC
V: TRBV5-1
J: TRBJ2-5
size: once
D: .

CDR3: CASSLGGQGGWQPQHF
DNA: TGTGCCAGCAGCTTAGGGGGACAGGGCGGTTGGCAGCCCCAGCATTTT
V: TRBV7-8
J: TRBJ1-5
size: .
D: TRBD1

CDR3: CASSSYRATEAFF
DNA: TGTGCCAGCAGCTCCTACAGGGCAACTGAAGCTTTCTTT
V: TRBV3-1/TRBV3-2
J: TRBJ1-1
size: .
D: .

CDR3: CASSPRAGGRNQPQHF
DNA: TGTGCCAGCTCACCACGGGCAGGGGGCCGCAATCAGCCCCAGCATTTT
V: TRBV18
J: TRBJ1-5
size: .
D: TRBD1

CDR3: CASRRGSYEQYF
DNA: TGTGCCAGTCGCAGGGGTTCCTACGAGCAGTACTTC
V: TRBV6-5
J: TRBJ2-7
size: .
D: .

CDR3: CASSPRGGETQYF
DNA: TGTGCCAGCTCTCCTCGCGGGGGAGAGACCCAGTACTTC
V: TRBV18
J: TRBJ2-5
size: .
D: TRBD2

CDR3: CATAVEAGGTDTQYF
DNA: TGTGCCACCGCGGTGGAAGCGGGGGGAACAGATACGCAGTATTTT
V: TRBV19
J: TRBJ2-3
size: .
D: TRBD2

CDR3: CASSSRAIDGKLFF
DNA: TGTGCCAGCAGTTCCAGGGCGATCGATGGAAAACTGTTTTTT
V: TRBV27
J: TRBJ1-4
size: .
D: .

CDR3: CASSTLRTSGYEQYF
DNA: TGTGCCAGTAGTACTCTAAGGACTAGCGGCTACGAGCAGTACTTC
V: TRBV19
J: TRBJ2-7
size: .
D: TRBD2